This T cell receptor beta chain appears in the sequencing data of a study of shared clonotypes between healthy human individuals. For the study at large: Samples came from a couple of female and a few male donors aged 18 to 49. Study results and limitations: Shared across several donors were around 5% of the naive CD4 clonotypes.

Method: immunoSEQ multiplex PCR; TCRdb's copy keeps in-frame clones and lacks some. Altogether some 1,400,000 clones are present, approximately 96% being singletons, with the ten largest covering 0.95% to 1.5%. The CDR3 is made up of 16 amino acids. Deletions cut 6 bases from V and 0 bases from J, with 18 bases between. Germline V gene sequence: CDR1 SGHTS, CDR2 YDEGEE. With respect to this clone: What it binds is not known.

The rearrangement links TRBV5-8 to TRBJ1-1, with D uncertain. Sequenced: naive CD4+ T cells sorted from blood. Sample subset: CD45RA+ positively selected. This clonotype originated in a man aged 25 to 40 in good health. For the CDR3, the DNA is TGTGCCAGCACCCGAAACCCGGGCGGGGTGAACACTGAAGCTTTCTTT. Its translation: CASTRNPGGVNTEAFF.